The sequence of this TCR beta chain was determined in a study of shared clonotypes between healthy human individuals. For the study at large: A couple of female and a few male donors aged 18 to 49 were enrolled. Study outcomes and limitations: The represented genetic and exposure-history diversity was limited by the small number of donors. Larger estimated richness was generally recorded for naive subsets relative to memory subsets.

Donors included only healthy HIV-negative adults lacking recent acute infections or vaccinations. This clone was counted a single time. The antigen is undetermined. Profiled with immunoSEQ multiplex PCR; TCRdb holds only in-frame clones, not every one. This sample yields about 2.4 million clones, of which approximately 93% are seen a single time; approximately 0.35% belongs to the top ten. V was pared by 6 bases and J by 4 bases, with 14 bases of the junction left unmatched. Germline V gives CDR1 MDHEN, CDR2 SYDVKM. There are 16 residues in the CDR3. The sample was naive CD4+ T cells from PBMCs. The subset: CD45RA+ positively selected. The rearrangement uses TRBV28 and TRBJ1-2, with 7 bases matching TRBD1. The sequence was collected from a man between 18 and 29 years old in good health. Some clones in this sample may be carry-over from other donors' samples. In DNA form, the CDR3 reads TGTGCCAGCAGCACCCTTTACTCGGGACAGCTCTATGGCTACACCTTC. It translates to CASSTLYSGQLYGYTF.